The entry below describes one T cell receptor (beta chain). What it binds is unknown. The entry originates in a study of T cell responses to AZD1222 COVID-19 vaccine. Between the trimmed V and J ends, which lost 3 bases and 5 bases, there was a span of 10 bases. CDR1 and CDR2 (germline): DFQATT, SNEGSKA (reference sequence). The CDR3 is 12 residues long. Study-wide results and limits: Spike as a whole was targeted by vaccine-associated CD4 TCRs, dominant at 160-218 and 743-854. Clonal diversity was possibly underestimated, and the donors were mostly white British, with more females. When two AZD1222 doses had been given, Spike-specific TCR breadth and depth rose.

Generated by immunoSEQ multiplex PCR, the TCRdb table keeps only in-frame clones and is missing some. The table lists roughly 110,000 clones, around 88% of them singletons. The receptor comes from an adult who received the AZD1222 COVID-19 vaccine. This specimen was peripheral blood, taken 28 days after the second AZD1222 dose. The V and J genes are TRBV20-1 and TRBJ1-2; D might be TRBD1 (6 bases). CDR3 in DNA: TGCAGTGCTAGTTGGGGGCCTTATGGCTACACCTTC. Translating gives CSASWGPYGYTF.